A selection of T cell receptor beta chains follows, all from one sample in a study of blood T cells in healthy people across ages. MiXCR was run by TCRdb on the 5' RACE reads, yielding one entry per CDR3 protein. The table has 1.2 million to 1.5 million distinct CDR3 sequences, roughly 64% seen once; the top ten hold 6.5% to 8.5%. The sequencing sample was made of blood. The receptors come from a man aged 18 to 35 in good health. Each CDR3 is given with its conserved first and last residue. A D gene is named only where the DNA matches it firmly. Only part of the rows carry a size: once, few, many, or a class if the clone is expanded.

length: 15
V: TRBV7-9
size: .
J: TRBJ1-4
D: .
CDR3: CASSHGVQSNEKLFF
DNA: TGTGCCAGCAGCCATGGGGTACAGAGTAATGAAAAACTGTTTTTT

length: 15
V: TRBV27
size: few
J: TRBJ2-3
D: .
CDR3: CASRGAGASTDTQYF
DNA: TGTGCCAGCAGGGGGGCGGGGGCTAGCACAGATACGCAGTATTTT

length: 18
V: TRBV4-1
size: .
J: TRBJ2-5
D: .
CDR3: CASSQPRTARLGEETQYF
DNA: TGCGCCAGCAGCCAACCCCGCACCGCCCGACTGGGGGAGGAGACCCAGTACTTC

length: 15
V: TRBV7-9
size: few
J: TRBJ2-7
D: TRBD1
CDR3: CASSLIQGRFSEQYF
DNA: TGTGCCAGCAGCTTAATACAGGGGCGGTTCTCCGAGCAGTACTTC

length: 12
V: TRBV11-2
size: .
J: TRBJ1-2
D: .
CDR3: CASSLDRRGYTF
DNA: TGTGCCAGCAGCTTAGACAGGCGCGGCTACACCTTC

length: 12
V: TRBV29-1
size: .
J: TRBJ2-2
D: .
CDR3: CSADFQTGGLFF
DNA: TGCAGCGCTGACTTTCAGACCGGCGGGCTGTTTTTT

length: 16
V: TRBV27
size: few
J: TRBJ2-7
D: .
CDR3: CASIPTRPTNAYEQYF
DNA: TGTGCCAGCATCCCTACCCGGCCTACTAACGCCTACGAGCAGTACTTC

length: 15
V: TRBV3-1
size: .
J: TRBJ2-1
D: .
CDR3: CASSRDKGRYNEQFF
DNA: TGTGCCAGCAGCCGGGACAAAGGACGGTACAATGAGCAGTTCTTC

length: 13
V: TRBV5-1
size: .
J: TRBJ2-1
D: .
CDR3: CASSLALPNEQFF
DNA: TGCGCCAGCAGCTTGGCACTACCCAATGAGCAGTTCTTC

length: 14
V: TRBV6-5
size: .
J: TRBJ2-3
D: .
CDR3: CASSYSTNMDTQYF
DNA: TGTGCCAGCAGTTACTCAACAAACATGGATACGCAGTATTTT

length: 15
V: TRBV7-2
size: few
J: TRBJ1-6
D: .
CDR3: CASSPTQGNNSPLHF
DNA: TGTGCCAGCAGCCCCACCCAGGGCAATAATTCACCCCTCCACTTT

length: 18
V: TRBV4-2
size: .
J: TRBJ2-7
D: .
CDR3: CASSQVGQGEVRLYEQYF
DNA: TGTGCCAGCAGCCAAGTTGGTCAGGGTGAGGTTCGCCTCTACGAGCAGTACTTC

length: 16
V: TRBV24-1
size: .
J: TRBJ2-3
D: .
CDR3: CATNDSRGRPTDTQYF
DNA: TGTGCCACCAATGATTCCAGGGGACGCCCCACAGATACGCAGTATTTT

length: 13
V: TRBV27
size: .
J: TRBJ1-2
D: .
CDR3: CASSLSREGGYTF
DNA: TGTGCCAGCAGTTTATCCAGGGAGGGTGGCTACACCTTC

length: 18
V: TRBV5-1
size: few
J: TRBJ2-1
D: TRBD1
CDR3: CASSLKTGLPSSYNEQFF
DNA: TGCGCCAGCAGCTTGAAGACAGGGCTCCCGAGCTCCTACAATGAGCAGTTCTTC

length: 18
V: TRBV29-1
size: .
J: TRBJ2-6
D: .
CDR3: CSVDGIMEEGSGANVLTF
DNA: TGCAGCGTTGACGGTATCATGGAAGAAGGATCTGGGGCCAACGTCCTGACTTTC

length: 15
V: TRBV4-3
size: .
J: TRBJ2-5
D: .
CDR3: CASSQSRSLYNEQYF
DNA: TGCGCCAGCAGCCAATCTAGGTCCCTCTACAATGAGCAGTACTTC

length: 15
V: TRBV28
size: few
J: TRBJ2-3
D: TRBD2
CDR3: CASNDRGGGLDTQYF
DNA: TGTGCCAGCAACGACCGGGGCGGGGGGTTAGATACGCAGTATTTT

length: 13
V: TRBV12-3/TRBV12-4
size: few
J: TRBJ2-7
D: .
CDR3: CASTPEAAYEQYF
DNA: TGTGCCAGCACCCCTGAGGCAGCCTACGAGCAGTACTTC

length: 15
V: TRBV27
size: .
J: TRBJ1-4
D: TRBD1
CDR3: CASSVGTGTPEKLFF
DNA: TGTGCCAGCAGTGTCGGGACAGGGACACCTGAAAAACTGTTTTTT

length: 16
V: TRBV4-1
size: .
J: TRBJ2-6
D: .
CDR3: CASSQTQTPGANVLTF
DNA: TGCGCCAGCAGCCAGACCCAAACACCTGGGGCCAACGTCCTGACTTTC

length: 15
V: TRBV12-2
size: .
J: TRBJ2-7
D: .
CDR3: CASRLGLAFPYEQYF
DNA: TGTGCAAGTCGCTTAGGACTAGCGTTCCCTTACGAGCAGTACTTC

length: 14
V: TRBV27
size: .
J: TRBJ1-1
D: .
CDR3: CASSVGQGITEAFF
DNA: TGTGCCAGCAGTGTAGGCCAGGGAATTACTGAAGCTTTCTTT

length: 15
V: TRBV27
size: .
J: TRBJ2-7
D: .
CDR3: CASSFSGGRRHEQYF
DNA: TGTGCCAGCAGTTTTTCGGGCGGTCGGCGGCACGAGCAGTACTTC

length: 15
V: TRBV6-6
size: few
J: TRBJ2-3
D: TRBD2
CDR3: CASSYRTSGGDTQYF
DNA: TGTGCCAGCAGTTACCGGACTAGCGGGGGGGATACGCAGTATTTT

length: 12
V: TRBV7-9
size: once
J: TRBJ1-1
D: .
CDR3: CATVTQGTEAFF
DNA: TGTGCCACCGTGACTCAGGGGACTGAAGCTTTCTTT

length: 14
V: TRBV28
size: .
J: TRBJ2-3
D: .
CDR3: CASTPGQWTDTQYF
DNA: TGTGCCAGCACTCCCGGACAGTGGACAGATACGCAGTATTTT

length: 14
V: TRBV14
size: few
J: TRBJ2-1
D: TRBD1
CDR3: CASSRDRFYNEQFF
DNA: TGTGCCAGCAGCCGGGACAGGTTTTACAATGAGCAGTTCTTC

length: 12
V: TRBV20-1
size: .
J: TRBJ2-1
D: .
CDR3: CSARGTDNEQFF
DNA: TGCAGTGCTAGAGGCACCGACAATGAGCAGTTCTTC

length: 14
V: TRBV12-3/TRBV12-4
size: .
J: TRBJ2-7
D: .
CDR3: CASSWVGFGYEQYF
DNA: TGTGCCAGCAGTTGGGTCGGTTTCGGGTACGAGCAGTACTTC

length: 16
V: TRBV7-9
size: .
J: TRBJ2-3
D: .
CDR3: CASSYNGQALTDTQYF
DNA: TGTGCCAGCAGCTACAACGGCCAGGCCCTCACAGATACGCAGTATTTT

length: 13
V: TRBV24-1
size: .
J: TRBJ2-4
D: .
CDR3: CATSRVVVCEQYF
DNA: TGTGCCACCAGTAGGGTGGTGGTGTGTGAGCAGTACTTC

length: 15
V: TRBV6-1
size: .
J: TRBJ1-6
D: TRBD1
CDR3: CASRIPGQDNSPLHF
DNA: TGTGCCAGCAGAATTCCGGGACAGGATAATTCACCCCTCCACTTT

length: 15
V: TRBV4-1
size: .
J: TRBJ2-2
D: .
CDR3: CASSKEGRGTGELFF
DNA: TGCGCCAGCAGTAAGGAGGGTAGAGGGACCGGGGAGCTGTTTTTT

length: 12
V: TRBV2
size: many
J: TRBJ2-5
D: .
CDR3: CASSERRETQYF
DNA: TGTGCCAGCAGTGAACGTCGAGAGACCCAGTACTTC

length: 13
V: TRBV6-2/TRBV6-3
size: .
J: TRBJ2-1
D: .
CDR3: CASSDRQNNEQFF
DNA: TGTGCCAGCAGTGACCGTCAAAACAATGAGCAGTTCTTC

length: 14
V: TRBV5-5
size: .
J: TRBJ2-4
D: .
CDR3: CASSLTLAKNIQYF
DNA: TGTGCCAGCAGCTTGACCTTAGCCAAAAACATTCAGTACTTC

length: 14
V: TRBV6-1
size: .
J: TRBJ2-3
D: .
CDR3: CASSEWTDRDTQYF
DNA: TGTGCCAGCAGTGAGTGGACAGATCGAGATACGCAGTATTTT

length: 15
V: TRBV20-1
size: .
J: TRBJ2-7
D: .
CDR3: CSASPLGRSSYEQYF
DNA: TGCAGTGCTAGCCCTCTCGGTAGGAGCTCCTACGAGCAGTACTTC

length: 21
V: TRBV25-1
size: .
J: TRBJ2-3
D: .
CDR3: CASSEEGEGQVISPGTDTQYF
DNA: TGTGCCAGCAGTGAGGAGGGGGAGGGACAGGTGATTTCTCCCGGCACGGATACGCAGTATTTT

length: 17
V: TRBV9
size: .
J: TRBJ2-7
D: .
CDR3: CASSSPGWASSYNEQYF
DNA: TGTGCCAGCAGCTCTCCGGGGTGGGCCAGCTCCTACAATGAGCAGTACTTC